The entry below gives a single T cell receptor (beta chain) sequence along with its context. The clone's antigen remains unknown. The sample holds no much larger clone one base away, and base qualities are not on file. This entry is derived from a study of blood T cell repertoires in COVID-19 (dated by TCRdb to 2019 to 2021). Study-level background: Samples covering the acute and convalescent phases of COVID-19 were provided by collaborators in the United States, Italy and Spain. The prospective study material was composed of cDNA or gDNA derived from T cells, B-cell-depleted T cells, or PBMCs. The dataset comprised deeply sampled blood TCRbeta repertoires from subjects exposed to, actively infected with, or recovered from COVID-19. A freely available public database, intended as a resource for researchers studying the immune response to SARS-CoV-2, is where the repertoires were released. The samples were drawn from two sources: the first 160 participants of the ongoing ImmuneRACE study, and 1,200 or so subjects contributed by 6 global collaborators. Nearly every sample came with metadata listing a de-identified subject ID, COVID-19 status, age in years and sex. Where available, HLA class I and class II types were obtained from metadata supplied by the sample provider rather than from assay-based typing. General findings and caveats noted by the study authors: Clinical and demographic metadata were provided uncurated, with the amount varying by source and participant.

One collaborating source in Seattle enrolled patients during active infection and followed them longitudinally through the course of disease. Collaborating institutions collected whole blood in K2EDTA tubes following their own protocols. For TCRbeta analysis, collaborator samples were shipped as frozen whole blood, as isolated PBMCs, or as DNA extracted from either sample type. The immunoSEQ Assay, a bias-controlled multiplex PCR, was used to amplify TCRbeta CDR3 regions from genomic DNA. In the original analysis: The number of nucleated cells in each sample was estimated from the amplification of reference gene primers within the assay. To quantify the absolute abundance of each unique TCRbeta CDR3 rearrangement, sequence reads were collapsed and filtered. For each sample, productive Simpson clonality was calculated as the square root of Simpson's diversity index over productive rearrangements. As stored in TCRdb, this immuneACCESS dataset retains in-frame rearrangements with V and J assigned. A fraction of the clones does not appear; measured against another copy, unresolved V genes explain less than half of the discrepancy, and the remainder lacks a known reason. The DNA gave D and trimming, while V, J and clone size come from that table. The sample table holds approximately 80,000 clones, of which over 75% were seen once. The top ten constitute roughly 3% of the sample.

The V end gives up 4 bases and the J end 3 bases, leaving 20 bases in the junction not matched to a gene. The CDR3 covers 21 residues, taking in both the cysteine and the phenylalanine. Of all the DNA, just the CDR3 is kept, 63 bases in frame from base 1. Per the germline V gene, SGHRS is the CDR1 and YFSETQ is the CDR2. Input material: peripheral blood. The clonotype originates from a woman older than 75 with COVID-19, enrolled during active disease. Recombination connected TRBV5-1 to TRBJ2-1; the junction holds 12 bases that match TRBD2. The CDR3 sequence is CASSANDRLAGAGDVYNEQFF. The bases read TGCGCCAGCAGCGCCAACGATAGACTAGCGGGAGCGGGCGACGTCTACAATGAGCAGTTCTTC.